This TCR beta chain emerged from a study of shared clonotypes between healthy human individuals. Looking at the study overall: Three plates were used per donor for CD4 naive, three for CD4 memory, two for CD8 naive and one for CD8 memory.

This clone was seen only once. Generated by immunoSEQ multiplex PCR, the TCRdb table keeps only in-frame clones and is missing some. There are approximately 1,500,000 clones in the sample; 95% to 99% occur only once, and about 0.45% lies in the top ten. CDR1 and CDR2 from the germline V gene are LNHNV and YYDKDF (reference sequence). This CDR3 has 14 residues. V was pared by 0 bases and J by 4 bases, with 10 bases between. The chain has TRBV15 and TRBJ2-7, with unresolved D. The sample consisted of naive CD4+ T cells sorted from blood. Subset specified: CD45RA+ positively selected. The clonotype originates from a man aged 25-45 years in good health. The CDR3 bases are TGTGCCACCAGCAGAGATAATACCCGATACGAGCAGTACTTC. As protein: CATSRDNTRYEQYF. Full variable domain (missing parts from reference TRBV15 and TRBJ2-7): DAMVIQNPRYQVTQFGKPVTLSCSQTLNHNVMYWYQQKSSQAPKLLFHYYDKDFNNEADTPDNFQSRRPNTSFCFLDIRSPGLGDTAMYLCATSRDNTRYEQYFGPGTRLTVT.